This TCR beta chain was documented in a study of cytomegalovirus exposure and HLA in healthy donors. Study findings and constraints: A likely sequencing artifact accounted for one observed cluster of highly shared sequence variants.

To note about this clone: The antigen is undetermined.

The CDR3 sequence is 13 residues long. V was clipped by 3 bases and J by 5 bases, with 10 bases between them. CDR1 is SGHTA, CDR2 FQGNSA, per germline. The PCR employed 60 Vbeta primers together with 13 Jbeta primers. Profiling relied on immunoSEQ multiplex PCR, and the TCRdb table lists in-frame clones only, not all of them. Found here are under 140,000 clones, 76% of them singletons; the top ten hold over 10%. The genes are TRBV7-2 and TRBJ2-5; the D is unclear. Sequenced sample: PBMCs. This clonotype was obtained from a young man in good health and CMV-seropositive. CDR3 protein: CASSFLEMETQYF. The CDR3 DNA follows: TGTGCCAGCAGCTTTTTAGAGATGGAGACCCAGTACTTC. The variable domain in full, completed from reference TRBV7-2 and TRBJ2-5, reads GAGVSQSPSNKVTEKGKDVELRCDPISGHTALYWYRQSLGQGLEFLIYFQGNSAPDKSGLPSDRFSAERTGGSVSTLTIQRTQQEDSAVYLCASSFLEMETQYFGPGTRLLVL.